The 5 T cell receptor beta chains in this list originate from one sample, sequenced in a study of blood T cell repertoires in COVID-19. Generated by immunoSEQ multiplex PCR, the TCRdb table keeps only in-frame clones and is missing some. The table shows under 200,000 clones, with 80% occurring only once. Sequenced sample: peripheral blood. These receptors all stem from a man aged 65-85 years with active or convalescent COVID-19.

V usage is TRBV6-5 and J usage is TRBJ2-7, with TRBD2 matching 9 bases. The V and J ends lost 0 bases and 1 base, in that order; junction bases with no gene match: 4. Per germline, CDR1 MNHEY and CDR2 SVGAGI. The CDR3 contains 16 residues. CDR3: CASSYSRAGGSYEQYF. The CDR3 DNA reads as TGTGCCAGCAGTTACTCGAGAGCGGGGGGTTCCTACGAGCAGTACTTC.

The V call is TRBV19, the J call TRBJ1-1; D unresolved. This CDR3 has 14 residues. Trimming took off 2 bases at V and 4 bases at J, with 11 bases between the two ends. Germline V gene sequence: CDR1 LNHDA, CDR2 SQIVND (reference sequence). The CDR3 reads CASSIPRGGTEAFF. The DNA for the CDR3 is TGTGCCAGTAGTATACCCCGGGGAGGCACTGAAGCTTTCTTT.

The count of this clone is one. The chain has TRBV2 and TRBJ1-1; tentatively, D is TRBD1 (5 bases). Trimming took 7 bases from V and 1 from J, leaving 10 bases between them. The V gene's germline CDR1 is SNHLY and CDR2 FYNNEI. The CDR3 is 13 residues long. The CDR3 is CASTVGANTEAFF. The CDR3 nucleotides are TGTGCCAGCACGGTTGGGGCGAACACTGAAGCTTTCTTT.

The CDR3 reads CASSVSSGAIYEQYF. CDR3 nucleotides: TGTGCCAGCAGCGTATCTAGCGGGGCTATCTACGAGCAGTACTTC. The genes are TRBV9 and TRBJ2-7; 9 bases line up with TRBD2. CDR1 is SGDLS and CDR2 is YYNGEE in the germline V gene. V was pared by 1 base and J by 3 bases, with 5 bases of the junction left unmatched. This CDR3 contains 15 residues.

This sequence joins TRBV3-1 (or the pseudogene TRBV3-2) and TRBJ2-4; tentative D call: TRBD1 (6 bases). The CDR3 totals 15 residues. Between the trimmed V and J ends, which lost 3 bases and 7 bases, there was a span of 16 bases. Germline V gives CDR1 LGHDT, CDR2 YNNKEL (reference sequence). The CDR3 nucleotides read TGTGCCAGCAGCCAGACCCGGGACAAACGGAACATTCAGTACTTC. Its protein is CASSQTRDKRNIQYF.